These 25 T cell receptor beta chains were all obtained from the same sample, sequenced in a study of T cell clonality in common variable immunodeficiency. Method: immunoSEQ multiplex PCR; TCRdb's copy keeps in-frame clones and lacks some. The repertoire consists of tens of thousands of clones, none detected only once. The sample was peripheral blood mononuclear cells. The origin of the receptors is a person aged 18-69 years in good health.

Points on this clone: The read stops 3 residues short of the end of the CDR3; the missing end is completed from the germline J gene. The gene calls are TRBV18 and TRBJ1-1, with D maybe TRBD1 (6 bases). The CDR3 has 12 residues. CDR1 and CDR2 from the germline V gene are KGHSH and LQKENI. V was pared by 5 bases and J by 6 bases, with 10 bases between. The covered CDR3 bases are TGTGCCAGCTCAGAACAGGGTTCTGAA. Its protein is CASSEQGSE. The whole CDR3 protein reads CASSEQGSEAFF.

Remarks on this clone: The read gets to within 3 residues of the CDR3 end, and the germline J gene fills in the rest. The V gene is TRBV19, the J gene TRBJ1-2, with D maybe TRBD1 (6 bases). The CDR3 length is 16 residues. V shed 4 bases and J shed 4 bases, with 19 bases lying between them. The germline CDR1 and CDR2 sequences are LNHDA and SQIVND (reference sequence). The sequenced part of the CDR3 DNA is TGTGCCAGTAGTACAGGGCGGGGGGCGCGGGGCTATGGC. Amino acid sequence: CASSTGRGARGYG. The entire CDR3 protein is CASSTGRGARGYGYTF. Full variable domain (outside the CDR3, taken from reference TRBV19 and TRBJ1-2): DGGITQSPKYLFRKEGQNVTLSCEQNLNHDAMYWYRQDPGQGLRLIYYSQIVNDFQKGDIAEGYSVSREKKESFPLTVTSAQKNPTAFYLCASSTGRGARGYGYTFGSGTRLTVV.

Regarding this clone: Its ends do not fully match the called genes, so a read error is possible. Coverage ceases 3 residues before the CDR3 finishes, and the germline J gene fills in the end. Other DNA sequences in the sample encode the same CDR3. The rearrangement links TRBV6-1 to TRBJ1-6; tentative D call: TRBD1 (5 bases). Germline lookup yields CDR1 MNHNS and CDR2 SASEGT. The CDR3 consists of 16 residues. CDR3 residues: CASSEAWGIGNSPLHF. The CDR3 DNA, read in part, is TGTGCCAGCAGTGAAGCGTGGGGCATAGGAAATTCGCCC.

The CDR3 DNA, read in part, is TGTGCCAGCCGAGGGTGGACTAGCGGGGGGACCTACAATGAG. It encodes CASRGWTSGGTYNE. The whole CDR3 reads CASRGWTSGGTYNEQFF. The V gene is TRBV2, the J gene TRBJ2-1; 14 nucleotides match TRBD2. Sequencing ends 3 residues short of the CDR3 end; the germline J gene provides the rest. V was pared by 8 bases and J by 2 bases, with 8 bases of the junction left unmatched. This CDR3 spans 17 amino acids. CDR1 is SNHLY, CDR2 FYNNEI, per germline.

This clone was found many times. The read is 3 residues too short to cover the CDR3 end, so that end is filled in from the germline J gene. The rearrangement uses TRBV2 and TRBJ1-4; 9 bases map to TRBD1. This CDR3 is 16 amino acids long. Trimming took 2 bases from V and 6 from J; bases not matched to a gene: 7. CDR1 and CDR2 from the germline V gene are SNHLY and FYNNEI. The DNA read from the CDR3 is TGTGCCAGCAGTGAACAGGGACAGGGACCAGATGAAAAA. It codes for CASSEQGQGPDEK. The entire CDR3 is CASSEQGQGPDEKLFF.

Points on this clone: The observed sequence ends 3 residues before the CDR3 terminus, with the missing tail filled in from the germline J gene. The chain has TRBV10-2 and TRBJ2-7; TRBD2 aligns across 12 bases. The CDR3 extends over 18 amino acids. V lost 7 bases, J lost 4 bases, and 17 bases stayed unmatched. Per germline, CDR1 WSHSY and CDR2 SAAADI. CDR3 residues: CASKEVGTSGYMDYEQYF. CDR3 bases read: TGCGCCAGCAAAGAAGTCGGGACTAGCGGGTATATGGATTACGAG.

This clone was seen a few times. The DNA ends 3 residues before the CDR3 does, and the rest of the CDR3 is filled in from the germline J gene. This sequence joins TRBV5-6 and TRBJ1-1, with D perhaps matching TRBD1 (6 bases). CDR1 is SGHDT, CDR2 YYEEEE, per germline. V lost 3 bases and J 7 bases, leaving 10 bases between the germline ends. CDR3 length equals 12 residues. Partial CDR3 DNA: TGTGCCAGCAGCTCATTACAGGGTGAA. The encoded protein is CASSSLQGE. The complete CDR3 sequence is CASSSLQGEAFF.

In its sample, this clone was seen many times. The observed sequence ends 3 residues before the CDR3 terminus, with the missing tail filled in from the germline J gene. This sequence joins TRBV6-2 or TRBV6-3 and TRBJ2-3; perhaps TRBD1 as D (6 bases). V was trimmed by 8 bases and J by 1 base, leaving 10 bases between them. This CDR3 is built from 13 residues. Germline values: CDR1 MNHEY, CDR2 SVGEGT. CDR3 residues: CASRQDRTDTQYF. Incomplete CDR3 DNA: TGTGCCAGCCGACAGGACCGCACAGATACG.

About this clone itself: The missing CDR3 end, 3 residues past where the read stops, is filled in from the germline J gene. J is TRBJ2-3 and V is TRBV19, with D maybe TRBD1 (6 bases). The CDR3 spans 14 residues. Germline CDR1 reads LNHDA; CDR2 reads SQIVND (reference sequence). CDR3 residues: CASSITGTQETQYF. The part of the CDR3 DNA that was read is TGTGCCAGTAGTATTACAGGGACCCAAGAGACG.

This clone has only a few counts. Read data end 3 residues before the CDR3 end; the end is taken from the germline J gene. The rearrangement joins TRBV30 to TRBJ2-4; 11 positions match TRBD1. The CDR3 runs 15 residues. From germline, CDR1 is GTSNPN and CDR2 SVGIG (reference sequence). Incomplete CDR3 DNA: TGTGCCTGGAGTGTAGGGGACAGGGGGTCGGGCGGT. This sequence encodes CAWSVGDRGSGG. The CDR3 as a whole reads CAWSVGDRGSGGQYF. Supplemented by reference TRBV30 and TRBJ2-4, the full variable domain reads SQTIHQWPATLVQPVGSPLSLECTVEGTSNPNLYWYRQAAGRGLQLLFYSVGIGQISSEVPQNLSASRPQDRQFILSSKKLLLSDSGFYLCAWSVGDRGSGGQYFGAGTRLSVL.

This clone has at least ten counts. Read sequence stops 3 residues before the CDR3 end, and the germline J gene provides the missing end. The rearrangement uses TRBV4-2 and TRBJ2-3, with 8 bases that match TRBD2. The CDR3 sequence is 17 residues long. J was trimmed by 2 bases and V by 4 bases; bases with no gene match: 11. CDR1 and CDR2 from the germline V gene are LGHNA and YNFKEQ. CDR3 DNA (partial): TGTGCCAGCAGCCCCGGGGGAGCGGGGGCGATCACAGATACG. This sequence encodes CASSPGGAGAITDT. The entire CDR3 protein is CASSPGGAGAITDTQYF.

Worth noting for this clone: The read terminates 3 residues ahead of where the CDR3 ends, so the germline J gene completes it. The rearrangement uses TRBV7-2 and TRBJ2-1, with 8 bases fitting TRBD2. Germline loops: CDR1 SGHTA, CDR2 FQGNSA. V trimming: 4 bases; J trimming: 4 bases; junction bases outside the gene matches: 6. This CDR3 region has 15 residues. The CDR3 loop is CASSYGGGTYNEQFF. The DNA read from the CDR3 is TGTGCCAGCAGCTACGGGGGGGGGACGTACAATGAG.

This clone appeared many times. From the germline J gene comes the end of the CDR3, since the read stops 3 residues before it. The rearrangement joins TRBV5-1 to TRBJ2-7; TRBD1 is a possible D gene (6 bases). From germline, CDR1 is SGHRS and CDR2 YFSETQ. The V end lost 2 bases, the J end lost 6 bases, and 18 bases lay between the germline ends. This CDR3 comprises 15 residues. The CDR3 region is CASSLLETGSSEQYF. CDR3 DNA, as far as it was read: TGCGCCAGCAGCTTACTTGAGACAGGTTCCAGCGAG.

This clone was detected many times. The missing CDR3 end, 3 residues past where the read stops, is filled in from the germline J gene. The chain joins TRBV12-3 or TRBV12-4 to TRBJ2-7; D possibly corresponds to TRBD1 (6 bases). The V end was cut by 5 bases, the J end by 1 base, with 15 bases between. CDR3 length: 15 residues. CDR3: CASSQGWGLSYEQYF. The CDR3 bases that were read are TGTGCCAGCAGTCAGGGGTGGGGATTATCCTACGAG.

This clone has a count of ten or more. The CDR3 sequence: CASSPVSDTIYF. The CDR3 bases that were read are TGTGCCAGCAGCCCAGTCTCAGACACC. The V gene is TRBV7-9, the J gene TRBJ1-3; D not resolved. Read coverage stops 3 residues before the CDR3 terminus; the germline J gene supplies the remainder. The CDR3 length is 12 residues. Germline V lookup: CDR1 SEHNR, CDR2 FQNEAQ (reference sequence). Trimming stripped 5 bases from V and 8 bases from J, with 10 bases between.

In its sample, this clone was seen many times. CDR3 DNA, as far as it was read: TGCGCCAGCAGTGAGTCCCGGACAGGGATTGAAAAA. Its protein product is CASSESRTGIEK. The entire CDR3 protein reads CASSESRTGIEKLFF. The rearrangement joins TRBV10-1 to TRBJ1-4; 8 bases are shared with TRBD1. Read coverage stops 3 residues before the CDR3 terminus; the germline J gene supplies the remainder. The CDR3 runs to 15 residues. Germline V lookup: CDR1 WNHNN, CDR2 SYGVQD (reference sequence). Trimming cost V 0 bases and J 7 bases; bases outside gene matches: 4.

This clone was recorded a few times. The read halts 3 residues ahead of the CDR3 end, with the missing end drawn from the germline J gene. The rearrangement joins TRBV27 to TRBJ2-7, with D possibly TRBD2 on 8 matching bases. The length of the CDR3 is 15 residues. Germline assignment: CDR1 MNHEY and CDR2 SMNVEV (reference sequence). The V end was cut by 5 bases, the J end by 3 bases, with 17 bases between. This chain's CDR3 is CASSPGRGRIYEQYF. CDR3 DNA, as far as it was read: TGTGCCAGCAGTCCCGGGAGGGGGCGCATCTACGAG.

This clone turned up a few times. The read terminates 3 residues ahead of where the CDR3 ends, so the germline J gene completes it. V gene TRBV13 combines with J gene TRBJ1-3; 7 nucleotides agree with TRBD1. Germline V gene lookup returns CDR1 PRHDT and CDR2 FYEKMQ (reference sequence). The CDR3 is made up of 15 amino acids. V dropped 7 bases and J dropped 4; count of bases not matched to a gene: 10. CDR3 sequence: CASTSKGALGNTIYF. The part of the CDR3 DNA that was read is TGTGCCAGCACCAGCAAGGGGGCACTCGGAAACACC.

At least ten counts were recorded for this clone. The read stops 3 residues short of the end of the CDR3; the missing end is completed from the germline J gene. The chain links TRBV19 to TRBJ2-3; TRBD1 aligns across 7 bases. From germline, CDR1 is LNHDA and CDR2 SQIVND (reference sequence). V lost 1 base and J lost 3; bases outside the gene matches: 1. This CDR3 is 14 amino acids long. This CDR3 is CASSIGQGTDTQYF. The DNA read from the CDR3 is TGTGCCAGTAGTATAGGACAGGGAACAGATACG.

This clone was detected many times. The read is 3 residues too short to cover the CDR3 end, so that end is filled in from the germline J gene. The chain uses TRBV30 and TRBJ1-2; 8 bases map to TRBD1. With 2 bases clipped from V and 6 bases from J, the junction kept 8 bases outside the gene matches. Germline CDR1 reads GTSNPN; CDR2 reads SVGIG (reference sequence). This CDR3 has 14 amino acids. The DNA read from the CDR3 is TGTGCCTGGAGTCGGATCAGGGGGCCCCATGGC. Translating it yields CAWSRIRGPHG. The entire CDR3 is CAWSRIRGPHGYTF. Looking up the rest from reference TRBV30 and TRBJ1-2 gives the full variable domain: SQTIHQWPATLVQPVGSPLSLECTVEGTSNPNLYWYRQAAGRGLQLLFYSVGIGQISSEVPQNLSASRPQDRQFILSSKKLLLSDSGFYLCAWSRIRGPHGYTFGSGTRLTVV.

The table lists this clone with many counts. The CDR3 spells CAWSEDRNPEKLFF. CDR3 DNA, as far as it was read: TGTGCCTGGAGTGAGGACAGGAATCCTGAAAAA. The chain links TRBV30 to TRBJ1-4, with 7 bases aligning to TRBD1. The CDR3 goes on 3 residues after the read ends, and that part is filled in from the germline J gene. There are 14 residues in the CDR3. CDR1 and CDR2 (germline): GTSNPN, SVGIG (reference sequence). V lost 1 base, J lost 7 bases, and 6 bases stayed unmatched.

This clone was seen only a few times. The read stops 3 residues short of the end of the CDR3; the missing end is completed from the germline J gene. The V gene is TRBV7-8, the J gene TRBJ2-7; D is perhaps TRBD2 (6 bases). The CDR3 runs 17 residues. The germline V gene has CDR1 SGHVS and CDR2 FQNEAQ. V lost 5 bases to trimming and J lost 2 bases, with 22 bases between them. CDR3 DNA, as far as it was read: TGTGCCAGCAGCACACCCGGGGTTTGGGGGGAGACCTACGAG. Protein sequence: CASSTPGVWGETYE. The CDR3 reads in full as CASSTPGVWGETYEQYF.

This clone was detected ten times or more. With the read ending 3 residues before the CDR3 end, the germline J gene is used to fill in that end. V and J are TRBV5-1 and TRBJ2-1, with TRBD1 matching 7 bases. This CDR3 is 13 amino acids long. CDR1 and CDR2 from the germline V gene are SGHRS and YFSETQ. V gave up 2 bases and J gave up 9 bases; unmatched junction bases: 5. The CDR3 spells CASSLQGTVEQFF. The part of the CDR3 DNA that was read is TGCGCCAGCAGCTTACAGGGGACAGTTGAG. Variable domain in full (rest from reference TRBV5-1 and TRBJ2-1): KAGVTQTPRYLIKTRGQQVTLSCSPISGHRSVSWYQQTPGQGLQFLFEYFSETQRNKGNFPGRFSGRQFSNSRSEMNVSTLELGDSALYLCASSLQGTVEQFFGPGTRLTVL.

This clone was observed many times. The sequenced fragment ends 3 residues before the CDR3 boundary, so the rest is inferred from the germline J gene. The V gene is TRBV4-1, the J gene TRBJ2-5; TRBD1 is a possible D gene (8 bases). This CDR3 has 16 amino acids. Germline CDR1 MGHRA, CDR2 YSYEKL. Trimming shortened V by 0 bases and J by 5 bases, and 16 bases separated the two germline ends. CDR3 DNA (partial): TGCGCCAGCAGCCAAGATCTAGGACAGGGAGGGGAGACC. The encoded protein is CASSQDLGQGGET. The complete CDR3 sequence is CASSQDLGQGGETQYF.

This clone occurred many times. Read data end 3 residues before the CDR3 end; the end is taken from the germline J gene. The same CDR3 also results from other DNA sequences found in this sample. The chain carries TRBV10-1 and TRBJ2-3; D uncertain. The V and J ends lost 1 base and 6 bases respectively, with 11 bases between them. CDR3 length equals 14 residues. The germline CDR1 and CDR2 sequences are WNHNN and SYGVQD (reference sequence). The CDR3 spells CASSELTPSDTQYF. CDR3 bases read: TGCGCCAGCAGTGAGTTGACACCCTCGGATACG.